The rows below give T cell receptor beta chains drawn from one sample of a study of T-cell reconstitution after alpha-beta-depleted transplantation in children. MiXCR was run by TCRdb on the PCR reads, yielding one entry per CDR3 protein. The sample holds around 400,000 distinct CDR3 sequences, 11% seen once. Sequencing was performed on PBMCs from the stem cell graft donor, taken from the stem cell graft. The receptor set was obtained from a human donor who donated a stem cell graft to a child with acute myeloid leukemia. Each CDR3 is given with its conserved first and last residue. A D gene is named only where the DNA matches it firmly. Size tells how often a clone was seen (once, few, many) or the class of an expanded clone, and some rows leave it out.

clone size: few
V gene: TRBV6-2/TRBV6-3
J gene: TRBJ2-7
D gene: .
CDR3 DNA: TGTGCCAGCACCCAGAGCTACGAGCAGTACTTC
CDR3 protein: CASTQSYEQYF

clone size: many
V gene: TRBV5-1
J gene: TRBJ1-6
D gene: .
CDR3 DNA: TGCGCCAGCAGCTTAGACTCGGGATATAATTCACCCCTCCACTTT
CDR3 protein: CASSLDSGYNSPLHF

clone size: .
V gene: TRBV6-6
J gene: TRBJ2-7
D gene: .
CDR3 DNA: TGTGCCAGCAGTGACTCCACTGGAGGCGAGCAGTACTTC
CDR3 protein: CASSDSTGGEQYF

clone size: .
V gene: TRBV28
J gene: TRBJ2-7
D gene: TRBD1
CDR3 DNA: TGTGCCAGCAGTTTTTTGGGGCAGGGGGCGCGTGACGAGCAGTACTTC
CDR3 protein: CASSFLGQGARDEQYF

clone size: few
V gene: TRBV9
J gene: TRBJ1-1
D gene: .
CDR3 DNA: TGTGCCAGCAGCGTAGGGGGCGGGTTCAGCACTGAAGCTTTCTTT
CDR3 protein: CASSVGGGFSTEAFF

clone size: few
V gene: TRBV20-1
J gene: TRBJ2-7
D gene: TRBD1
CDR3 DNA: TGCAGTGCTAGAGATGTAGGAACAGGGGCTGGGGAGCAGTACTTC
CDR3 protein: CSARDVGTGAGEQYF

clone size: many
V gene: TRBV5-1
J gene: TRBJ2-1
D gene: .
CDR3 DNA: TGCGCCAGCAGCTCTAGGGGTCCGTTTCCCTACAATGAGCAGTTCTTC
CDR3 protein: CASSSRGPFPYNEQFF

clone size: .
V gene: TRBV18
J gene: TRBJ1-1
D gene: .
CDR3 DNA: TGTGCCAGCTCACCCCCCGGGACGGTGAACACTGAATCTTTCTTT
CDR3 protein: CASSPPGTVNTESFF

clone size: few
V gene: TRBV5-1
J gene: TRBJ2-1
D gene: .
CDR3 DNA: TGCGCCAGCAGCTTGGATCCCACTGAGCAGTTCTTC
CDR3 protein: CASSLDPTEQFF

clone size: few
V gene: TRBV27
J gene: TRBJ1-2
D gene: .
CDR3 DNA: TGTGCCAGCAGACGGCAGGGAGGTGGCTACACCTTC
CDR3 protein: CASRRQGGGYTF

clone size: .
V gene: TRBV7-2
J gene: TRBJ2-7
D gene: .
CDR3 DNA: TGTGCCAGCAGCTTAGGCGACAGAACAAAGCAGTACTTC
CDR3 protein: CASSLGDRTKQYF

clone size: many
V gene: TRBV9
J gene: TRBJ2-2
D gene: .
CDR3 DNA: TGTGCCAGCAGCGTGAGGGGCAGTAACACCGGGGAGCTGTTTTTT
CDR3 protein: CASSVRGSNTGELFF

clone size: few
V gene: TRBV29-1
J gene: TRBJ2-5
D gene: TRBD2
CDR3 DNA: TGCAGCACCACTCTAGCGGGAGCTGAGACCCAGTACTTC
CDR3 protein: CSTTLAGAETQYF

clone size: few
V gene: TRBV7-2
J gene: TRBJ2-2
D gene: .
CDR3 DNA: TGTGCCAGCAGAGGGGATACCGGCACCGGGGAGCTGTTTTTT
CDR3 protein: CASRGDTGTGELFF

clone size: .
V gene: TRBV19
J gene: TRBJ2-1
D gene: TRBD2
CDR3 DNA: TGTGCCAGTAATTCCGAACAGACAGGACTAGCTCGGTTCTTC
CDR3 protein: CASNSEQTGLARFF

clone size: many
V gene: TRBV27
J gene: TRBJ1-2
D gene: .
CDR3 DNA: TGTGCCAGCAGTTTGCTCTACCGGGACGGCACTAACTATGGCTACACCTTC
CDR3 protein: CASSLLYRDGTNYGYTF

clone size: .
V gene: TRBV20-1
J gene: TRBJ1-2
D gene: .
CDR3 DNA: TGCAGTGCTAGTGCGCAGGGGCTCTATGGCTACACCTTC
CDR3 protein: CSASAQGLYGYTF

clone size: few
V gene: TRBV10-2
J gene: TRBJ2-4
D gene: TRBD2
CDR3 DNA: TGCGCCAGCTGCCGGAGGGAGGGATCCAAAAACATTCAGTACTTC
CDR3 protein: CASCRREGSKNIQYF

clone size: .
V gene: TRBV3-1
J gene: TRBJ1-2
D gene: .
CDR3 DNA: TGTGCCAGCAGCCAAGATCAGGGCCTCTATTTTGGCTACACCTTC
CDR3 protein: CASSQDQGLYFGYTF

clone size: .
V gene: TRBV5-4
J gene: TRBJ2-6
D gene: TRBD1
CDR3 DNA: TGTGCCAGCAGCCCCGGGACAGCGGCCTCTGGGGCCAACGTCCTGACTTTC
CDR3 protein: CASSPGTAASGANVLTF

clone size: few
V gene: TRBV29-1
J gene: TRBJ2-5
D gene: TRBD2
CDR3 DNA: TGCAGCGTGGGGCTAGCGGGAGGCCCCGGGACCCAGTACTTC
CDR3 protein: CSVGLAGGPGTQYF

clone size: .
V gene: TRBV5-5
J gene: TRBJ2-7
D gene: TRBD2
CDR3 DNA: TGTGCCAGCAGGGCTGGACTAGCGGCCTACGAGCAGTACTTC
CDR3 protein: CASRAGLAAYEQYF

clone size: .
V gene: TRBV11-2
J gene: TRBJ1-3
D gene: .
CDR3 DNA: TGTGCCAGCAGCGTAAGGAGACAGGCCATCTCTGGAAACACCATATATTTT
CDR3 protein: CASSVRRQAISGNTIYF

clone size: .
V gene: TRBV30
J gene: TRBJ1-2
D gene: TRBD1
CDR3 DNA: TGTGCGTCGACCGGGACAGGGACTGGCTACACCTTC
CDR3 protein: CASTGTGTGYTF

clone size: few
V gene: TRBV5-1
J gene: TRBJ2-5
D gene: TRBD1
CDR3 DNA: TGCGCCAGCAGGATTAATCAGGGGGATGGGACCCAGTACTTC
CDR3 protein: CASRINQGDGTQYF

clone size: .
V gene: TRBV7-8
J gene: TRBJ2-7
D gene: .
CDR3 DNA: TGTGCCAGCAGCTTAGCCAAGCAGGGGTGGTCCACCTACGAGCAGTACTTC
CDR3 protein: CASSLAKQGWSTYEQYF

clone size: .
V gene: TRBV7-2
J gene: TRBJ2-3
D gene: .
CDR3 DNA: TGTGCCAGCAGCCTCGACACCCATCCGGATACGCAGTATTTT
CDR3 protein: CASSLDTHPDTQYF

clone size: few
V gene: TRBV7-9
J gene: TRBJ2-5
D gene: .
CDR3 DNA: TGTGCCAGCAACGGCGGAAGGTACCAAGAGACCCAGTACTTC
CDR3 protein: CASNGGRYQETQYF

clone size: many
V gene: TRBV29-1
J gene: TRBJ2-1
D gene: TRBD1
CDR3 DNA: TGCAGCGTTGAACCAGCCGGACAGGTCTACAATGAGCAGTTCTTC
CDR3 protein: CSVEPAGQVYNEQFF

clone size: few
V gene: TRBV11-2
J gene: TRBJ2-3
D gene: .
CDR3 DNA: TGTGCCAGCAGCTTAGCCGTGAACACAGATACGCAGTATTTT
CDR3 protein: CASSLAVNTDTQYF

clone size: many
V gene: TRBV5-1
J gene: TRBJ1-1
D gene: .
CDR3 DNA: TGCGCCAGCAGCCTGGGACCCCGGGCCAACACTGAAGCTTTCTTT
CDR3 protein: CASSLGPRANTEAFF

clone size: .
V gene: TRBV6-1
J gene: TRBJ1-4
D gene: TRBD1
CDR3 DNA: TGTGCCAGCAGTGGGGAGACAGGGTGGGAAAAACTGTTTTTT
CDR3 protein: CASSGETGWEKLFF

clone size: many
V gene: TRBV4-1
J gene: TRBJ2-3
D gene: .
CDR3 DNA: TGCGCCAGCAGCCAAGGAGTCTACCTAGGAGATACGCAGTATTTT
CDR3 protein: CASSQGVYLGDTQYF

clone size: few
V gene: TRBV10-3
J gene: TRBJ2-6
D gene: .
CDR3 DNA: TGTGCCATCAGTGAGTCAGTATTGGCATCTGGGGCCAACGTCCTGACTTTC
CDR3 protein: CAISESVLASGANVLTF

clone size: .
V gene: TRBV15
J gene: TRBJ2-4
D gene: TRBD1
CDR3 DNA: TGTGCCACCAGTGGTGGGGGACAGGGGCTCTCTCAGTACTTC
CDR3 protein: CATSGGGQGLSQYF

clone size: .
V gene: TRBV20-1
J gene: TRBJ2-3
D gene: TRBD2
CDR3 DNA: TGCAGTGCTAGAGGCCAGCGGGGGAGTACTAGCACAGATACGCAGTATTTT
CDR3 protein: CSARGQRGSTSTDTQYF

clone size: few
V gene: TRBV10-3
J gene: TRBJ2-7
D gene: TRBD2
CDR3 DNA: TGTGCCATCAGGGTTAGCGGGAGGGCCGAGCAGTACTTC
CDR3 protein: CAIRVSGRAEQYF

clone size: many
V gene: TRBV30
J gene: TRBJ2-5
D gene: .
CDR3 DNA: TGTGCCTGGAGTCAAGCGCAAGAGACCCAGTACTTC
CDR3 protein: CAWSQAQETQYF

clone size: many
V gene: TRBV20-1
J gene: TRBJ2-4
D gene: .
CDR3 DNA: TGCAGTGCTTCCCCCTATCAGGGGAAAAACATTCAGTACTTC
CDR3 protein: CSASPYQGKNIQYF

clone size: .
V gene: TRBV25-1
J gene: TRBJ1-2
D gene: TRBD1
CDR3 DNA: TGTGCCAGCAGTGGCGCACCGGGACAGGGGATCTTCGATGGCTACACCTTC
CDR3 protein: CASSGAPGQGIFDGYTF

clone size: once
V gene: TRBV20-1
J gene: TRBJ2-3
D gene: TRBD2
CDR3 DNA: TGCAGTGCTGGGGGGGACTATGCACACTCCACAGATACGCAGTATTTT
CDR3 protein: CSAGGDYAHSTDTQYF

clone size: .
V gene: TRBV6-4
J gene: TRBJ2-5
D gene: .
CDR3 DNA: TGTGCCAGCCTAAACCGGGGCCAAGAGACCCATTACTTC
CDR3 protein: CASLNRGQETHYF

clone size: .
V gene: TRBV5-1
J gene: TRBJ2-1
D gene: TRBD2
CDR3 DNA: TGCGCCAGCAGCTTGACTAGCGGGGGCCTCGGTAATGAGCAGTTCTTC
CDR3 protein: CASSLTSGGLGNEQFF

clone size: .
V gene: TRBV20-1
J gene: TRBJ2-3
D gene: TRBD2
CDR3 DNA: TGCAGTGCTAGAGTAGCTAGCGGTAGCACAGATACGCAGTATTTT
CDR3 protein: CSARVASGSTDTQYF

clone size: few
V gene: TRBV3-1
J gene: TRBJ1-5
D gene: .
CDR3 DNA: TGTGCCAGCAGTCAGACCCTTGCGGGCAATCAGCCCCAGCATTTT
CDR3 protein: CASSQTLAGNQPQHF

clone size: many
V gene: TRBV7-2
J gene: TRBJ2-6
D gene: .
CDR3 DNA: TGTGCCAGCAGCTTAAGCCCCCCAGGTTCTGGGGCCAACGTCCTGACTTTC
CDR3 protein: CASSLSPPGSGANVLTF

clone size: few
V gene: TRBV5-1
J gene: TRBJ2-1
D gene: TRBD2
CDR3 DNA: TGCGCCAGCAGCTTGACTAGCGGGAGGAACGCTGAGCAGTTCTTC
CDR3 protein: CASSLTSGRNAEQFF

clone size: many
V gene: TRBV7-2
J gene: TRBJ1-1
D gene: .
CDR3 DNA: TGTGCCAGCAGTCGGGGCACTGAAGCTTTCTTT
CDR3 protein: CASSRGTEAFF

clone size: once
V gene: TRBV5-5
J gene: TRBJ1-1
D gene: .
CDR3 DNA: TGTGCCAGCAGCTTGGGCCAGCTCCTTGAAGCTTTCTTT
CDR3 protein: CASSLGQLLEAFF

clone size: few
V gene: TRBV7-8
J gene: TRBJ2-2
D gene: .
CDR3 DNA: TGTGCCAGCAGCTCCCCGGGAAGCGGGGAGCTGTTTTTT
CDR3 protein: CASSSPGSGELFF

clone size: many
V gene: TRBV6-2/TRBV6-3
J gene: TRBJ2-7
D gene: .
CDR3 DNA: TGTGCCAGCAGTTACTCGGTTTGGGAACCCTCCTACGAGCAGTACTTC
CDR3 protein: CASSYSVWEPSYEQYF

clone size: .
V gene: TRBV6-5
J gene: TRBJ2-7
D gene: TRBD1
CDR3 DNA: TGTGCCAGCAGTTACCCCGGGACAGGGAACCACGAGCAGTACTTC
CDR3 protein: CASSYPGTGNHEQYF